The 6 T cell receptor beta chains listed next were all sequenced from one sample in a study of cytomegalovirus exposure and HLA in healthy donors. Assay used: immunoSEQ multiplex PCR; TCRdb lists only in-frame clones, some missing. The data show about 150,000 clones, 70% to 90% seen once. Sequencing was done on a sample of PBMCs. The origin of the receptors is a human donor in good health.

The gene calls are TRBV28 and TRBJ1-1, with D unclear. Per the germline V gene, CDR1 is MDHEN and CDR2 is SYDVKM. V was pared by 7 bases and J by 0 bases, with 15 bases between. This CDR3 is 15 amino acids long. The CDR3 is CASTPSRDVNTEAFF. The CDR3, as DNA: TGTGCCAGCACCCCCTCCCGGGATGTGAACACTGAAGCTTTCTTT.

This sequence joins TRBV7-2 and TRBJ2-7; TRBD2 agrees at 9 bases. Germline assignment: CDR1 SGHTA and CDR2 FQGNSA. J was trimmed by 4 bases and V by 3 bases; bases with no gene match: 7. The CDR3 is 15 amino acids. CDR3 loop: CASSFYAGGDYEQYF. DNA for the CDR3: TGTGCCAGCAGCTTCTACGCGGGAGGGGATTACGAGCAGTACTTC.

This clone was seen a handful of times. The J gene is TRBJ1-2, the V gene TRBV13; D uncertain. Deletions cut 8 bases from V and 4 bases from J, with 8 bases between. CDR1 and CDR2 from the germline V gene are PRHDT and FYEKMQ (reference sequence). This CDR3 has 11 residues. The CDR3 reads CASSYSYGYTF. CDR3 DNA sequence: TGTGCCAGCTCTTACAGCTATGGCTACACCTTC.

CDR3 nucleotides: TGCAGCGTGGCAGGGGTTCGGACTGAAGCTTTCTTT. Protein product: CSVAGVRTEAFF. The gene calls are TRBV29-1 and TRBJ1-1; possible D gene TRBD1, 6 bases. Germline loops: CDR1 SQVTM, CDR2 ANQGSEA. V was clipped by 6 bases and J by 5 bases, with 13 bases between them. The CDR3 is 12 residues long. Variable domain in full (rest from reference TRBV29-1 and TRBJ1-1): SAVISQKPSRDICQRGTSLTIQCQVDSQVTMMFWYRQQPGQSLTLIATANQGSEATYESGFVIDKFPISRPNLTFSTLTVSNMSPEDSSIYLCSVAGVRTEAFFGQGTRLTVV.

V and J are TRBV27 and TRBJ2-7, with D perhaps matching TRBD1 (6 bases). CDR1 and CDR2 (germline): MNHEY, SMNVEV (reference sequence). The length of the CDR3 is 20 residues. V was cut by 6 bases and J by 0 bases, with 30 bases left in between. CDR3: CASSPGPDSRDLDSSYEQYF. The CDR3, as DNA: TGTGCCAGCAGCCCTGGACCGGACAGTCGGGACCTTGATTCCTCCTACGAGCAGTACTTC.

V gene TRBV6-6 combines with J gene TRBJ2-1; 7 positions match TRBD2. V shed 6 bases, J shed 4 bases, and the junction held 9 bases outside the gene matches. Germline V lookup: CDR1 MNHNY, CDR2 SVGAGI (reference sequence). The CDR3 totals 15 residues. CDR3 amino acids: CASSPPSGYYNEQFF. The CDR3 DNA is TGTGCCAGCAGCCCGCCTAGCGGCTATTACAATGAGCAGTTCTTC.